These 13 T cell receptor beta chains originate from one sample sequenced in a study of T-cell memory formation after mild COVID-19. TCRdb fed the 5' RACE reads into MiXCR, producing one record per CDR3 protein. The data hold roughly 130,000 distinct CDR3 sequences, with about 6% observed a single time. Material for sequencing was PBMCs or a T cell subset sorted from them (not recorded which). Receptor source: an adult woman who had mild COVID-19 (a few samples of this study predate the infection). Cell type and time point are not known.

V usage is TRBV20-1 and J usage is TRBJ2-1; D is unresolved. CDR1 and CDR2 (germline): DFQATT, SNEGSKA (reference sequence). V lost 7 bases and J 7 bases, leaving 8 bases between the germline ends. This CDR3 is 10 amino acids long. CDR3 sequence reads: CSVNQNEQFF. The CDR3 DNA reads TGCAGTGTCAACCAAAATGAGCAGTTCTTC.

This clonotype came up many times. J is TRBJ2-5 and V is TRBV7-9; D gene unclear. Germline-derived CDR1 and CDR2 are SEHNR and FQNEAQ (reference sequence). Trimming left V 3 bases short and J 0 bases short, with 8 bases between. This CDR3 has 14 residues. CDR3 loop: CASSFARNQETQYF. CDR3 bases: TGTGCCAGCAGCTTTGCCCGGAACCAAGAGACCCAGTACTTC.

This clonotype occurred many times. The V and J genes are TRBV15 and TRBJ2-1, with D perhaps given as TRBD1 or TRBD2 (5 bases each). The CDR3 length is 16 residues. V was shortened by 0 bases and J by 6 bases, with 15 bases between the two germline ends. The V gene's germline CDR1 is LNHNV and CDR2 YYDKDF (reference sequence). The CDR3 loop reads CATSRDRVIGANEQFF. The CDR3 bases are TGTGCCACCAGCAGAGATCGTGTTATCGGGGCCAATGAGCAGTTCTTC. Together with reference TRBV15 and TRBJ2-1, the CDR3 gives the full variable domain: DAMVIQNPRYQVTQFGKPVTLSCSQTLNHNVMYWYQQKSSQAPKLLFHYYDKDFNNEADTPDNFQSRRPNTSFCFLDIRSPGLGDTAMYLCATSRDRVIGANEQFFGPGTRLTVL.

This clonotype was detected only a few times. The V call is TRBV20-1, the J call TRBJ2-5; D is ambiguous. Germline CDR1 is DFQATT and CDR2 is SNEGSKA (reference sequence). CDR3 size: 13 residues. DNA for the CDR3: TGCACCGTGAGTGACCCAATGCTAGAGACCCAGTACTTC. Protein product: CTVSDPMLETQYF.

The table lists this clonotype with many counts. The chain links TRBV5-1 to TRBJ2-2, with TRBD1 as a possible D gene (5 bases). Germline loops: CDR1 SGHRS, CDR2 YFSETQ. This CDR3 region has 15 residues. Trimming took off 0 bases at V and 2 bases at J, with 8 bases between the two ends. Here the CDR3 DNA reads TGCGCCAGCAGCTTGGTACAGGCAAACACCGGGGAGCTGTTTTTT. This translates into CASSLVQANTGELFF.

V usage is TRBV9 and J usage is TRBJ2-1; 7 positions match TRBD1. Germline lookup yields CDR1 SGDLS and CDR2 YYNGEE. CDR3 size: 12 residues. The V and J ends lost 3 bases and 8 bases, in that order; junction bases with no gene match: 2. As DNA, the CDR3 is TGTGCCAGCAGCGGACAGGGTTATGAGCAGTTCTTC. This translates into CASSGQGYEQFF.

The chain carries TRBV4-3 and TRBJ2-3; 9 nucleotides match TRBD2. Unmatched junction bases numbered 10, after V lost 8 bases and J lost 4 bases. This CDR3 is built from 15 residues. CDR1 and CDR2 from the germline V gene are LGHNA and YSLEER. This CDR3 is CASGRGRAHSDTQYF. The CDR3, as DNA: TGCGCCAGCGGCCGCGGGAGGGCCCACTCAGATACGCAGTATTTT.

This clonotype was recorded many times. The CDR3 coding sequence is TGTGCCAGCAGCTTTAGTTCACCCCTCCACTTT. Amino acid sequence: CASSFSSPLHF. The chain combines TRBV12-3 or TRBV12-4 with TRBJ1-6; no reliable D call. Between the trimmed V and J ends, which lost 6 bases and 9 bases, there was a span of 6 bases. The CDR3 contains 11 residues.

The chain couples TRBV7-2 to TRBJ2-3; 7 bases align to TRBD2. The J segment lost 3 bases and the V segment lost 3 bases, leaving 6 bases of the junction unmatched. The CDR3 loop spans 15 amino acids. CDR1 is SGHTA, CDR2 FQGNSA, per germline. In nucleotides, the CDR3 is TGTGCCAGCAGCTTGGGCGGGAGTCGGACAGATACGCAGTATTTT. Translation: CASSLGGSRTDTQYF.

This chain joins TRBV5-5 and TRBJ2-3; 9 positions agree with TRBD1. The junction had 3 bases not matched to a gene; V was cut back by 2 bases and J by 2 bases. Per germline, CDR1 SGHKS and CDR2 YYEKEE (reference sequence). The CDR3 runs 15 residues. The CDR3: CASSLGTGPTDTQYF. DNA for the CDR3: TGTGCCAGCAGCTTAGGGACAGGGCCCACAGATACGCAGTATTTT.

Ten or more counts support this clonotype. The rearrangement links TRBV5-1 to TRBJ2-7; TRBD1 matches at 8 bases. V was pared by 0 bases and J by 2 bases, with 1 base of the junction left unmatched. Germline CDR1 is SGHRS and CDR2 is YFSETQ. This CDR3 is built from 14 residues. The CDR3 region has the DNA TGCGCCAGCAGCTTGGGGACAGGGACCTACGAGCAGTACTTC. Its translation is CASSLGTGTYEQYF.

The genes are TRBV7-2 and TRBJ2-7, with 11 bases matching TRBD2. Trimming removed 5 bases from V and 4 bases from J; junction bases left unmatched: 4. CDR3 size: 14 residues. Germline CDR1 SGHTA, CDR2 FQGNSA. Written as DNA, the CDR3 is TGTGCCAGCAGCATCACTAGCGGGGGATACGAGCAGTACTTC. Protein product: CASSITSGGYEQYF.

This clonotype has more than one count but fewer than ten. This sequence joins TRBV24-1 and TRBJ2-5, with 10 bases aligning to TRBD1. The CDR3 has 17 amino acids. V was clipped by 5 bases and J by 2 bases; unmatched bases: 10. Germline V gene data show CDR1 as KGHDR and CDR2 as SFDVKD. This chain's CDR3 is CATSGTRSDRGQETQYF. The CDR3 nucleotides are TGTGCCACCAGTGGTACGCGCTCGGACAGGGGGCAAGAGACCCAGTACTTC.